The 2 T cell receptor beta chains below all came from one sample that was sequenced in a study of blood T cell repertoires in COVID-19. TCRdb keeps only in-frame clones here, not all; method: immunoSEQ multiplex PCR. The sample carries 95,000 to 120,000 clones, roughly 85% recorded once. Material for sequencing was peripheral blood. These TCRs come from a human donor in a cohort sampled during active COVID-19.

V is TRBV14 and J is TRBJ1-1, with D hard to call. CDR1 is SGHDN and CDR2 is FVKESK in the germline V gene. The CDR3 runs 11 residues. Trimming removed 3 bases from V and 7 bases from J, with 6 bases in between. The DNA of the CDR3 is TGTGCCAGCAGCCACCGGGGTGAAGCTTTCTTT. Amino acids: CASSHRGEAFF.

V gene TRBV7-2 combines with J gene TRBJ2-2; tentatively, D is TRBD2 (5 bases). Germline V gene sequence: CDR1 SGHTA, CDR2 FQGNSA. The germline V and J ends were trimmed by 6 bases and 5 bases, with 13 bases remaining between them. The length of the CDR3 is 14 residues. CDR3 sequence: CASRSQRGTGELFF. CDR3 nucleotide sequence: TGTGCCAGCAGGAGTCAGAGAGGGACCGGGGAGCTGTTTTTT.